This T cell receptor beta chain derives from a study of T cell repertoires in cytomegalovirus infection. Each CDR3 protein is one row after TCRdb ran MiXCR on the reads. The top ten hold approximately 25% of the sample, which has roughly 180,000 distinct CDR3 sequences, roughly 15% seen once. Only a few counts were recorded for this clonotype. The CDR3 loop spans 15 amino acids. Trimming stripped 1 base from V and 0 bases from J, with 9 bases between. Per the germline V gene, CDR1 is SEHNR and CDR2 is FQNEAQ (reference sequence). The source is a human donor in good health (CMV status not recorded). Some clones in this sample may be carry-over from other donors' samples. The genes are TRBV7-9 and TRBJ1-2; D gene uncertain. Sequenced: CD8+ T cells from PBMCs. CDR3 sequence reads: CASSLGLGANYGYTF. In nucleotides, the CDR3 is TGTGCCAGCAGCTTAGGGCTAGGTGCTAACTATGGCTACACCTTC.